Shown below are 11 T cell receptor beta chains from a single sample sequenced in a study of blood T cell repertoires in COVID-19. The repertoire was sequenced with immunoSEQ multiplex PCR; TCRdb's copy has only in-frame clones and lacks some. The sample shows some 140,000 clones, around 80% of them seen only once. Sequenced sample: peripheral blood. These receptors were taken from a man between 60 and 70 years old with acute or convalescent COVID-19.

This clone was counted a single time. V is TRBV4-3 and J is TRBJ2-1; 13 positions agree with TRBD2. The J segment lost 10 bases and the V segment lost 6 bases, leaving 12 bases of the junction unmatched. Germline V CDR1 and CDR2: LGHNA, YSLEER. This CDR3 is built from 16 residues. The CDR3 region is CASSPTGTSGTVEQFF. In DNA, the CDR3 is TGCGCCAGCAGTCCTACCGGGACTAGCGGGACAGTGGAGCAGTTCTTC.

The chain uses TRBV7-2 and TRBJ2-3, with a weak D call TRBD2 (5 bases). CDR1 is SGHTA and CDR2 is FQGNSA in the germline V gene. Trimming shortened V by 3 bases and J by 6 bases, and 10 bases separated the two germline ends. The CDR3 runs 13 residues. The CDR3 loop reads CASSLTPGDTQYF. The CDR3 DNA reads as TGTGCCAGCAGCTTGACTCCGGGGGATACGCAGTATTTT.

The rearrangement joins TRBV7-6 to TRBJ1-1; TRBD1 might be the D (6 bases). Germline loops: CDR1 SGHVS, CDR2 FNYEAQ. V was trimmed by 1 base and J by 1 base, leaving 10 bases between them. The CDR3 covers 15 residues. Written as DNA, the CDR3 is TGTGCCAGCAGCTTAGGGTGGGGACAGAACACTGAAGCTTTCTTT. Residues: CASSLGWGQNTEAFF.

J is TRBJ2-1 and V is TRBV7-6; TRBD2 aligns across 11 bases. Germline V lookup: CDR1 SGHVS, CDR2 FNYEAQ. V shed 0 bases and J 7 bases; nucleotides not matched to a gene: 2. The CDR3 has 15 residues. In DNA form, the CDR3 reads TGTGCCAGCAGCTTAGCTAGCGGGAGGGTTAATGAGCAGTTCTTC. This codes for CASSLASGRVNEQFF.

V usage is TRBV19 and J usage is TRBJ1-1; a possible D gene is TRBD1 (5 bases). Trimming pared 1 base from V and 1 base from J, leaving 10 bases between. The length of the CDR3 is 15 residues. Germline V gives CDR1 LNHDA, CDR2 SQIVND (reference sequence). The CDR3 reads CASSIVAGGNTEAFF. DNA for the CDR3: TGTGCCAGTAGTATAGTGGCCGGGGGGAACACTGAAGCTTTCTTT.

The gene calls are TRBV5-4 and TRBJ1-6, with no clear D. The CDR3 runs 14 residues. V was pared by 2 bases and J by 2 bases, with 5 bases between. The germline V gene encodes CDR1 SGHNT and CDR2 YYREEE (reference sequence). The CDR3 loop is CASSLQTYNSPLHF. The CDR3 bases are TGTGCCAGCAGCTTACAGACCTATAATTCACCCCTCCACTTT.

V usage is TRBV3-1 (or the pseudogene TRBV3-2) and J usage is TRBJ1-3; D may be TRBD1 (6 bases). CDR3 size: 15 residues. The V gene lost 3 bases and the J gene lost 0 bases, with 9 bases spanning the gap. The germline gives CDR1 LGHDT, CDR2 YNNKEL (reference sequence). The CDR3 loop is CASSQGAASGNTIYF. The CDR3 coding sequence is TGTGCCAGCAGCCAGGGGGCTGCCTCTGGAAACACCATATATTTT.

This clone was seen just once. V is TRBV28 and J is TRBJ2-7; D not certain. The V gene lost 5 bases and the J gene lost 4 bases, with 18 bases spanning the gap. The CDR3 spans 15 residues. From germline, CDR1 is MDHEN and CDR2 SYDVKM. In DNA, the CDR3 is TGTGCCAGCAGTCCTTTAGGTCTAGGAGAATACGAGCAGTACTTC. This translates into CASSPLGLGEYEQYF. The full variable domain, completed using reference TRBV28 and TRBJ2-7, is DVKVTQSSRYLVKRTGEKVFLECVQDMDHENMFWYRQDPGLGLRLIYFSYDVKMKEKGDIPEGYSVSREKKERFSLILESASTNQTSMYLCASSPLGLGEYEQYFGPGTRLTVT.

Regarding this clone: Other DNA sequences in this specimen translate into the identical CDR3. This chain joins TRBV28 and TRBJ1-5; a weak D match, TRBD1 (6 bases). CDR3 length: 13 amino acids. V lost 5 bases and J 4 bases, leaving 9 bases between the germline ends. CDR1 MDHEN and CDR2 SYDVKM come from the germline V gene. The CDR3 nucleotides read TGTGCCAGCAGTCCGGACAGTAATCAGCCCCAGCATTTT. Its protein is CASSPDSNQPQHF. Together with reference TRBV28 and TRBJ1-5, the CDR3 gives the full variable domain: DVKVTQSSRYLVKRTGEKVFLECVQDMDHENMFWYRQDPGLGLRLIYFSYDVKMKEKGDIPEGYSVSREKKERFSLILESASTNQTSMYLCASSPDSNQPQHFGDGTRLSIL.

As to this clone: The conserved phenylalanine or tryptophan normally closing the CDR3 is absent here, so this likely arose from a read error. No DNA is shown, since the ends of the CDR3 on it are uncertain; the CDR3 is the one TCRdb lists. This chain uses TRBV2 with TRBJ1-6. Germline CDR1 reads SNHLY; CDR2 reads FYNNEI. From its first to its last residue, the CDR3 has 12 amino acids. The CDR3: CASSEGRTTLLS.

This chain connects TRBV7-2 to TRBJ2-1; TRBD1 agrees at 9 bases. The V segment lost 1 base and the J segment 7 bases; nucleotides outside the gene matches: 5. The germline gives CDR1 SGHTA, CDR2 FQGNSA. The CDR3 consists of 15 residues. CDR3 residues: CASSLVQGARNEQFF. CDR3 nucleotides: TGTGCCAGCAGCTTAGTACAGGGGGCGCGAAATGAGCAGTTCTTC. Complete variable domain (other parts from reference TRBV7-2 and TRBJ2-1): GAGVSQSPSNKVTEKGKDVELRCDPISGHTALYWYRQSLGQGLEFLIYFQGNSAPDKSGLPSDRFSAERTGGSVSTLTIQRTQQEDSAVYLCASSLVQGARNEQFFGPGTRLTVL.